The present T cell receptor beta chain was sequenced within a study of cytomegalovirus exposure and HLA in healthy donors. Across the whole study: The same platform was used for the 100 to 150 validation repertoires and the roughly 600 first-cohort repertoires, a later analysis reported.

The CDR3 has 15 amino acids. Germline V CDR1 and CDR2: LGHNA, YNFKEQ. The V end was cut by 0 bases, the J end by 8 bases, with 16 bases between. Sequencing was performed with immunoSEQ multiplex PCR; in TCRdb, only in-frame clones are kept and a portion is missing. The data contain about 160,000 clones, roughly 86% of them singletons. The sequenced sample was PBMCs. The rearrangement uses TRBV4-2 and TRBJ1-2, with a weak D call TRBD1 (5 bases). This clonotype was sampled from a man aged 18 to 35 in good health and CMV-seropositive. CDR3 sequence: CASSQDKGRARGYTF. CDR3 nucleotide sequence: TGTGCCAGCAGCCAAGATAAAGGCAGGGCGAGGGGCTACACCTTC.